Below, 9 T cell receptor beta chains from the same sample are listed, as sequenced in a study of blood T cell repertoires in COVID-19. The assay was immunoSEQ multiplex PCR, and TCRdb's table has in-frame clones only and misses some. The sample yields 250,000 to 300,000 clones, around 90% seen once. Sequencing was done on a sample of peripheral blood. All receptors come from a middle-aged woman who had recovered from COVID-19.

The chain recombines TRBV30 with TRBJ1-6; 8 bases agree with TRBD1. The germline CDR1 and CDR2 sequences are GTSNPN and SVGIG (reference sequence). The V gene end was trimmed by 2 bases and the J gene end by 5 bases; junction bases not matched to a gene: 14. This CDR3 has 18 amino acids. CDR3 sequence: CAWSPSLGTGWNNSPLHF. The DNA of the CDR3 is TGTGCCTGGAGTCCCTCCCTCGGGACAGGATGGAATAATTCACCCCTCCACTTT.

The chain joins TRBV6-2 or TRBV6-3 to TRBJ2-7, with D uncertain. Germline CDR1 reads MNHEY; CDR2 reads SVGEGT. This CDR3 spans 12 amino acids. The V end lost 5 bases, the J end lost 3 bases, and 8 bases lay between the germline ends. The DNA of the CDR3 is TGTGCCAGCAGTCCCCAGTTCTACGAGCAGTACTTC. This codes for CASSPQFYEQYF.

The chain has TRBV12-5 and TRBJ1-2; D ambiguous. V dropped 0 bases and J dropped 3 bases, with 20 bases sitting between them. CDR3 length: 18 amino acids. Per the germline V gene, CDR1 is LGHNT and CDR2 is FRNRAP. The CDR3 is CASGLVITWGDRYYGYTF. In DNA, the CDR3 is TGTGCTAGTGGTTTGGTAATCACGTGGGGAGACCGATACTATGGCTACACCTTC.

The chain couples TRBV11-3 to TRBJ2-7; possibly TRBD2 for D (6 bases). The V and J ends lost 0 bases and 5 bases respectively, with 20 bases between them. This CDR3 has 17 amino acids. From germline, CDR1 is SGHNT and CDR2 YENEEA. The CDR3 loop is CASSLDHSEGLRDEQYF. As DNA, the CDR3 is TGTGCCAGCAGCTTAGATCATTCGGAGGGCCTTCGGGACGAGCAGTACTTC.

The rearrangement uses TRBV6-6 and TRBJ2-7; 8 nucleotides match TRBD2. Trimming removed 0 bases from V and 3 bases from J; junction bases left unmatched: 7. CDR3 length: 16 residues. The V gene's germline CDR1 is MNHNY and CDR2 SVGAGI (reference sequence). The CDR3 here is CASSYSLSGALYEQYF. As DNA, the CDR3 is TGTGCCAGCAGTTACTCTCTTAGCGGGGCACTCTACGAGCAGTACTTC.

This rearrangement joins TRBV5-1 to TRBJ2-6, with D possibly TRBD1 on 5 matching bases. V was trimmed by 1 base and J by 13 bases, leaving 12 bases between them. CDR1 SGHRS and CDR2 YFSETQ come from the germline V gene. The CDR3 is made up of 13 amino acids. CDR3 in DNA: TGCGCCAGCAGCTTGACTGGCACAGGAGTCCTGACTTTC. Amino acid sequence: CASSLTGTGVLTF.

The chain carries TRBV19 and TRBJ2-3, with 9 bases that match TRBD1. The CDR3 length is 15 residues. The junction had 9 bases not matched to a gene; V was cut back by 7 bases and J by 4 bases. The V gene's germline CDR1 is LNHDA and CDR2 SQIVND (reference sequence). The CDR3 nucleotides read TGTGCCAGTACCATGGGACAGGGAGGGTCAGATACGCAGTATTTT. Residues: CASTMGQGGSDTQYF. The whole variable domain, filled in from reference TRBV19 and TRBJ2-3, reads DGGITQSPKYLFRKEGQNVTLSCEQNLNHDAMYWYRQDPGQGLRLIYYSQIVNDFQKGDIAEGYSVSREKKESFPLTVTSAQKNPTAFYLCASTMGQGGSDTQYFGPGTRLTVL.

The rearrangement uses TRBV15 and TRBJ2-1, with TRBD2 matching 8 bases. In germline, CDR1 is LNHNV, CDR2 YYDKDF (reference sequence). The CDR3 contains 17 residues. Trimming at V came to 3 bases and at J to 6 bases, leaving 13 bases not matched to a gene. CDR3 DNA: TGTGCCACCAGCAGTAGGGTTTTGGTAGCGGGATTCAATGAGCAGTTCTTC. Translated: CATSSRVLVAGFNEQFF.

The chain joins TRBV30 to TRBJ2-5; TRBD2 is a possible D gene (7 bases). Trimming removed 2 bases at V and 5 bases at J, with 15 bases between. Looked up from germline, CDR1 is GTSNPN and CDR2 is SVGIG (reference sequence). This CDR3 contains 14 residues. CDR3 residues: CAWSFGGAAETQYF. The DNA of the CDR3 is TGTGCCTGGAGTTTTGGGGGGGCGGCGGAGACCCAGTACTTC.